The 23 T cell receptor beta chains below come from one sample, sequenced in a study of regulatory T cells in long-lasting Graves disease. Both iRepertoire HTBI primers and Arm-PCR of CDR3 regions were used to build the TCR beta libraries. TCRdb passed the multiplex PCR reads through MiXCR, listing each CDR3 protein once. This table has approximately 480,000 distinct CDR3 sequences, 15% to 20% appearing once. Specified time point: newly diagnosed GD, antithyroid drugs for less than 3 months. RNA extracted from PBMCs served as the sequencing template. The same sample was also studied in work on T cells in Graves' hyperthyroidism and ophthalmopathy.

This specimen was peripheral blood mononuclear cells (PBMCs), taken at new diagnosis, from a patient treated with antithyroid drugs. These receptors all stem from a man aged 35 to 55 with Graves disease.

This clonotype has a count of ten or more. The chain has TRBV3-1 and TRBJ2-5; 7 bases are a match to TRBD1. This CDR3 contains 12 residues. The junction had 11 bases not matched to a gene; V was cut back by 6 bases and J by 13 bases. Germline V gives CDR1 LGHDT, CDR2 YNNKEL (reference sequence). The CDR3 here is CASSFLGQAVYF. For the CDR3, the DNA is TGTGCCAGCAGTTTTCTAGGACAGGCGGTGTACTTC.

V gene TRBV12-3 or TRBV12-4 combines with J gene TRBJ2-3, with D unresolved. The CDR3 covers 11 residues. The ends were cut back, 1 base at V and 14 bases at J, with 10 bases in the middle. DNA of the CDR3: TGTGCCAGCAGTTTAGGGGCCAGAAGGTATTTT. Translating it yields CASSLGARRYF.

This clonotype came up many times. This rearrangement joins TRBV19 to TRBJ1-5; TRBD1 is a possible D gene (5 bases). Germline CDR1 LNHDA, CDR2 SQIVND (reference sequence). The V end was cut by 4 bases, the J end by 7 bases, with 11 bases between. The CDR3 is 13 residues long. The CDR3 sequence: CASSTGREQPQHF. CDR3 sequence (DNA): TGTGCCAGTAGTACAGGGAGGGAGCAGCCCCAGCATTTT.

The gene calls are TRBV6-2 or TRBV6-3 and TRBJ1-2; the D gene is possibly TRBD1 (5 bases). This CDR3 has 14 amino acids. Germline V gene lookup returns CDR1 MNHEY and CDR2 SVGEGT. Trimming pared 0 bases from V and 4 bases from J, leaving 9 bases between. The CDR3 nucleotides are TGTGCCAGCAGTTACTCAGGGGCGAGCTATGGCTACACCTTC. Protein: CASSYSGASYGYTF.

The chain recombines TRBV28 with TRBJ1-6; 8 positions agree with TRBD1. After removal of 8 bases from V and 0 bases from J, the junction contained 9 bases not matched to a gene. This CDR3 has 17 amino acids. Germline V gives CDR1 MDHEN, CDR2 SYDVKM. CDR3 coding DNA: TGTGCCAGCGTAGCACAGGGGACAGGCTCCTATAATTCACCCCTCCACTTT. Amino acids: CASVAQGTGSYNSPLHF.

This clonotype has more than one count but fewer than ten. The rearrangement joins TRBV12-5 to TRBJ2-1; unclear D gene. V lost 6 bases, J lost 7 bases, and 10 bases lay in between. The germline gives CDR1 LGHNT, CDR2 FRNRAP. This CDR3 region has 12 residues. CDR3 sequence reads: CASGPWANEQFF. CDR3 DNA: TGTGCTAGTGGCCCATGGGCGAATGAGCAGTTCTTC. Together with reference TRBV12-5 and TRBJ2-1, the CDR3 gives the full variable domain: DARVTQTPRHKVTEMGQEVTMRCQPILGHNTVFWYRQTMMQGLELLAYFRNRAPLDDSGMPKDRFSAEMPDATLATLKIQPSEPRDSAVYFCASGPWANEQFFGPGTRLTVL.

This clonotype was seen a few times. This chain links TRBV20-1 with TRBJ2-7; 11 bases agree with TRBD2. This CDR3 is built from 14 residues. The germline V gene has CDR1 DFQATT and CDR2 SNEGSKA (reference sequence). With V trimmed by 1 base and J by 2 bases, 1 base remained unmatched. In DNA, the CDR3 is TGCAGTGCTAGAGGTAGCGGGAGGGCCTACGAGCAGTACTTC. This gives the protein CSARGSGRAYEQYF.

This chain uses TRBV11-2 with TRBJ2-3, with TRBD2 matching 9 bases. Looked up from germline, CDR1 is SGHAT and CDR2 is FQNNGV. J gave up 5 bases and V 5 bases, and 14 bases lay outside the gene matches. The CDR3 sequence is 17 residues long. CDR3 sequence (DNA): TGTGCCAGCAGCCATTCTGGCGGGAGGGCCATAGGAGATACGCAGTATTTT. It yields the protein CASSHSGGRAIGDTQYF. The entire variable domain, with the rest obtained from reference TRBV11-2 and TRBJ2-3, is as follows: EAGVAQSPRYKIIEKRQSVAFWCNPISGHATLYWYQQILGQGPKLLIQFQNNGVVDDSQLPKDRFSAERLKGVDSTLKIQPAKLEDSAVYLCASSHSGGRAIGDTQYFGPGTRLTVL.

This clonotype was recorded at least ten times. The chain uses TRBV15 and TRBJ2-7; D is possibly TRBD2 (5 bases). V gave up 8 bases and J gave up 7 bases, with 15 bases separating them. There are 12 residues in the CDR3. From germline, CDR1 is LNHNV and CDR2 YYDKDF (reference sequence). This CDR3 reads CATSPGYGEQYF. DNA for the CDR3: TGTGCCACCTCTCCGGGGTACGGTGAGCAGTACTTC.

The table lists this clonotype with a count of one. The CDR3 spells CAWSVGTGNYEQYF. The DNA for the CDR3 is TGTGCCTGGAGTGTCGGGACAGGGAACTACGAGCAGTACTTC. V and J are TRBV30 and TRBJ2-7, with 9 positions matching TRBD1. This CDR3 comprises 14 residues. The germline V gene encodes CDR1 GTSNPN and CDR2 SVGIG (reference sequence). Germline trimming cut 0 bases from V and 3 bases from J; bases unmatched to any gene: 3.

This clonotype was recorded only once. The rearrangement joins TRBV20-1 to TRBJ2-1; 8 nucleotides agree with TRBD2. CDR1 is DFQATT, CDR2 SNEGSKA, per germline (reference sequence). Unmatched junction bases numbered 7, after V lost 6 bases and J lost 6 bases. This CDR3 contains 13 residues. The CDR3 sequence: CSAETSDGNEQFF. In nucleotides, the CDR3 is TGCAGTGCGGAGACTAGCGATGGCAATGAGCAGTTCTTC.

This sequence joins TRBV19 and TRBJ2-3; D is possibly TRBD1 or TRBD2 (5 bases each). Trimming pared 6 bases from V and 0 bases from J, leaving 16 bases between. Looked up from germline, CDR1 is LNHDA and CDR2 is SQIVND (reference sequence). The CDR3 is made up of 16 amino acids. The CDR3 protein is CASRGLAGTSTDTQYF. The CDR3 DNA follows: TGTGCCAGTAGAGGACTCGCAGGGACCAGCACAGATACGCAGTATTTT. The full variable domain, in which reference TRBV19 and TRBJ2-3 provide the parts outside the CDR3, is DGGITQSPKYLFRKEGQNVTLSCEQNLNHDAMYWYRQDPGQGLRLIYYSQIVNDFQKGDIAEGYSVSREKKESFPLTVTSAQKNPTAFYLCASRGLAGTSTDTQYFGPGTRLTVL.

The chain combines TRBV7-2 with TRBJ1-1, with no clear D. Germline V CDR1 and CDR2: SGHTA, FQGNSA. V gave up 1 base and J gave up 0 bases, with 9 bases separating them. CDR3 size: 15 residues. CDR3 amino acids: CASSLVRAMNTEAFF. In DNA form, the CDR3 reads TGTGCCAGCAGCTTAGTAAGGGCTATGAACACTGAAGCTTTCTTT.

V gene TRBV6-5 combines with J gene TRBJ2-1; 9 positions match TRBD2. The CDR3 loop spans 15 amino acids. Losses at the gene ends were 4 bases for V and 4 bases for J; bases not matched to a gene: 5. Per the germline V gene, CDR1 is MNHEY and CDR2 is SVGAGI. The CDR3: CASSLAGEKYNEQFF. CDR3 nucleotide sequence: TGTGCCAGCAGTTTAGCGGGAGAGAAATACAATGAGCAGTTCTTC.

This clonotype was recorded many times. This chain joins TRBV11-2 and TRBJ2-1; the match to TRBD2 covers 7 bases. From germline, CDR1 is SGHAT and CDR2 FQNNGV. With V trimmed by 10 bases and J by 9 bases, 18 bases remained unmatched. The CDR3 totals 15 residues. CDR3 residues: CATQSGAGVLGEQFF. The CDR3 DNA reads TGTGCCACTCAGAGTGGGGCGGGAGTTCTCGGTGAGCAGTTCTTC.

CDR3 coding DNA: TGTGCCAGCAGGGGTGTGAACCGAAACACTGAAGCTTTCTTT. Amino acid sequence: CASRGVNRNTEAFF. The chain couples TRBV2 to TRBJ1-1, with D uncertain. Looked up from germline, CDR1 is SNHLY and CDR2 is FYNNEI. V was trimmed by 6 bases and J by 2 bases, leaving 13 bases between them. The CDR3 runs to 14 residues.

The chain has TRBV7-2 and TRBJ1-2; possible D gene TRBD1, 5 bases. CDR3 size: 16 residues. Germline-derived CDR1 and CDR2 are SGHTA and FQGNSA. V lost 5 bases and J 1 base, leaving 17 bases between the germline ends. The CDR3 loop is CASSTSSGSINYGYTF. CDR3 DNA: TGTGCCAGCAGCACATCATCAGGGAGCATTAACTATGGCTACACCTTC.

In this sample, this clonotype turned up many times. The genes are TRBV29-1 and TRBJ2-5, with D perhaps given as TRBD1 or TRBD2 (6 bases each). The CDR3 spans 12 residues. The V end lost 4 bases, the J end lost 5 bases, and 11 bases lay between the germline ends. Germline CDR1 and CDR2: SQVTM and ANQGSEA. In DNA, the CDR3 is TGCAGCGTTGTCGGGGGCAGGGAGACCCAGTACTTC. Translation gives CSVVGGRETQYF.

This chain links TRBV30 with TRBJ2-4; weak D call: TRBD2 (5 bases). The germline V gene has CDR1 GTSNPN and CDR2 SVGIG (reference sequence). This CDR3 is built from 15 residues. Trimming shortened V by 4 bases and J by 1 base, and 14 bases separated the two germline ends. As DNA, the CDR3 is TGTGCCTGGAACCCCCTCGGCGGGGCCAAAAACATTCAGTACTTC. As protein: CAWNPLGGAKNIQYF.

This clonotype came up many times. The chain links TRBV15 to TRBJ2-3; no definite D call. The germline CDR1 and CDR2 sequences are LNHNV and YYDKDF (reference sequence). V was clipped by 4 bases and J by 2 bases, with 7 bases between them. This CDR3 has 13 amino acids. CDR3 sequence (DNA): TGTGCCACCAGCAAGGAGCCCACAGATACGCAGTATTTT. Translation gives CATSKEPTDTQYF. Supplemented by reference TRBV15 and TRBJ2-3, the full variable domain reads DAMVIQNPRYQVTQFGKPVTLSCSQTLNHNVMYWYQQKSSQAPKLLFHYYDKDFNNEADTPDNFQSRRPNTSFCFLDIRSPGLGDTAMYLCATSKEPTDTQYFGPGTRLTVL.

The chain is built from TRBV7-2 and TRBJ2-2, with 7 bases lining up with TRBD1. J lost 8 bases, V lost 5 bases, and 11 bases had no gene match. CDR1 SGHTA and CDR2 FQGNSA come from the germline V gene. CDR3 size: 15 residues. The CDR3 is CASSQRQGQRGELFF. The CDR3 DNA follows: TGTGCCAGCAGCCAGCGACAGGGACAAAGGGGGGAGCTGTTTTTT.

This clonotype appeared many times. The rearrangement uses TRBV28 and TRBJ2-2; D unresolved. Deletions cut 3 bases from V and 0 bases from J, with 8 bases between. The germline CDR1 and CDR2 sequences are MDHEN and SYDVKM. The CDR3 is 15 amino acids. In DNA form, the CDR3 reads TGTGCCAGCAGTTTTGGTCAGTCGAACACCGGGGAGCTGTTTTTT. Translating gives CASSFGQSNTGELFF.

The V gene is TRBV5-1, the J gene TRBJ2-1, with 12 bases identical to TRBD2. Germline V gene data show CDR1 as SGHRS and CDR2 as YFSETQ. Unmatched junction bases numbered 21, after V lost 4 bases and J lost 7 bases. The CDR3 is 20 residues long. In DNA, the CDR3 is TGCGCCAGCAGCCTCACACTGCCGGGACTAGCGGGTAGAGGTGGAAATGAGCAGTTCTTC. Protein product: CASSLTLPGLAGRGGNEQFF.